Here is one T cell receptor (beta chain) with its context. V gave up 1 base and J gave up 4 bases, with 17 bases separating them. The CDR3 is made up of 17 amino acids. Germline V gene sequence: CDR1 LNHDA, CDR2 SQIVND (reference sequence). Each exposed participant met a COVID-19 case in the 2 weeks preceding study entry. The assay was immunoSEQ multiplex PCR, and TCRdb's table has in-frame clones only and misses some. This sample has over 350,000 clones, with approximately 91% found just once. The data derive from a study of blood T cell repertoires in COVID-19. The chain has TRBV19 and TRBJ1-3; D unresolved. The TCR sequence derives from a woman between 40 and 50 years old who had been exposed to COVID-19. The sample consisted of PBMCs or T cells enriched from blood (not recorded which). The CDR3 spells CASSIGAGRPTGNTIYF. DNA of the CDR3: TGTGCCAGTAGTATAGGAGCGGGCAGGCCTACCGGAAACACCATATATTTT.